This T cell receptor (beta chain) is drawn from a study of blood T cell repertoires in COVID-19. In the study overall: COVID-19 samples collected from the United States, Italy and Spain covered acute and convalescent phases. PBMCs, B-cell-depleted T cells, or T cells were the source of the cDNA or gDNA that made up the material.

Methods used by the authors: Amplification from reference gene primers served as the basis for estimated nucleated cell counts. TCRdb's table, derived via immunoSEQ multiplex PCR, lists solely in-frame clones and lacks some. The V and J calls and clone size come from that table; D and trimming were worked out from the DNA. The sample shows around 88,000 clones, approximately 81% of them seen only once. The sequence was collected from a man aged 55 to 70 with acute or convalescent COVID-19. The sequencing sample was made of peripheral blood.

The DNA of the CDR3 is TGTGCCAGCAGTTACGGGCAGGGCTCCTACAATGAGCAGTTCTTC. It codes for CASSYGQGSYNEQFF. The chain links TRBV6-2 or TRBV6-3 to TRBJ2-1; D is perhaps TRBD1 (5 bases). Germline lookup yields CDR1 MNHEY and CDR2 SVGEGT. The CDR3 runs 15 residues. The ends were cut back, 2 bases at V and 0 bases at J, with 8 bases in the middle.